These T cell receptor beta chains were read from a single sample in a study of blood T cell repertoires in COVID-19. Assay used: immunoSEQ multiplex PCR; TCRdb lists only in-frame clones, some missing. The sample holds about 190,000 clones, around four fifths seen once. Sequencing was performed on peripheral blood. The origin of the receptors is a human donor in a cohort sampled during active COVID-19. The CDR3 runs from the conserved cysteine through the conserved F or W. Fields, in order: CDR3 DNA, CDR3 protein, clone size, V gene, J gene, D gene. D genes are given only for firm matches. Rows give clone size only sometimes, using once, few, many, or a class for an expanded clone.

TGCGCCAGCGAGGGGACAGGTGCCGGGGAGCTGTTTTTT	CASEGTGAGELFF	NA	TRBV5-1	TRBJ2-2	TRBD1
TGTGCCAGCAGCGTGGGAGCGGGGGGCAGGAAGGAGACCCAGTACTTC	CASSVGAGGRKETQYF	NA	TRBV9	TRBJ2-5	TRBD2
TGCGCCAGCAGCTTGGTTCCGGGGATGACCTACAATGAGCAGTTCTTC	CASSLVPGMTYNEQFF	NA	TRBV5-1	TRBJ2-1	NA
TGTGCCAGCAGTGAACCCCTTCCTACAGGGGGTGGACTGTTTTTT	CASSEPLPTGGGLFF	NA	TRBV6-1	TRBJ1-4	TRBD1
TGCAGCGATCGGACAGGGAACCAAGAGACCCAGTACTTC	CSDRTGNQETQYF	NA	TRBV29-1	TRBJ2-5	TRBD1
TGTGCCAGCAGCTCCCGGCGGGGGAGCTCCTATAATTCACCCCTCCACTTT	CASSSRRGSSYNSPLHF	NA	TRBV13	TRBJ1-6	NA
TGCGCCAGCAGCCAAGTGGGGGGGGATCAGCCCCAGCATTTT	CASSQVGGDQPQHF	NA	TRBV4-1	TRBJ1-5	NA
TGCGCCAGCAGCTGGCCGACAGGAAACAGTTCCTTAATGGACACCGGGGAGCTGTTTTTT	CASSWPTGNSSLMDTGELFF	NA	TRBV5-1	TRBJ2-2	NA
TGTGCCACCAGTGATTTTGGCAGGGGAACCTACAATGAGCAGTTCTTC	CATSDFGRGTYNEQFF	NA	TRBV24-1	TRBJ2-1	NA
TGTGCCTCGAAGGGGGGGCATGGCTATGAAAAACTGTTTTTT	CASKGGHGYEKLFF	NA	TRBV19	TRBJ1-4	NA
TGCGCCAGCAGCTTGTTCGGGAGTGTTGGTGAGCAGTTCTTC	CASSLFGSVGEQFF	NA	TRBV5-1	TRBJ2-1	NA
TGTGCCAGCAGCCGGGACAGGGGAGATGAAAAACTGTTTTTT	CASSRDRGDEKLFF	NA	TRBV6-5	TRBJ1-4	TRBD1
TGTGCCAGCTCCACCGGCGGGCTTGAAGCTTTCTTT	CASSTGGLEAFF	NA	TRBV18	TRBJ1-1	NA
TGTGCCAGCAGTTGGGACAGGACTAACTATGGCTACACCTTC	CASSWDRTNYGYTF	NA	TRBV6-5	TRBJ1-2	TRBD1
TGTGCCACCAGCAGGGCTAGCGGGATTGTGGGCTCCTACAATGAGCAGTTCTTC	CATSRASGIVGSYNEQFF	NA	TRBV15	TRBJ2-1	TRBD2
TGTGCCAGTATCGCCCGACTAGCGGGAACCGGGGAGCTGTTTTTT	CASIARLAGTGELFF	NA	TRBV19	TRBJ2-2	TRBD2
TGTGCCAGCAGCTCACCGACAGGGGATCAGCCCCAGCATTTT	CASSSPTGDQPQHF	NA	TRBV7-2	TRBJ1-5	TRBD1
TGTGCTAGTGGTTTGGGGGACCCAGGGGATCAGCCCCAGCATTTT	CASGLGDPGDQPQHF	NA	TRBV12-5	TRBJ1-5	NA
TGTGCCAGCAGCCACAACACAGCGGTAGCTGGAAACACCATATATTTT	CASSHNTAVAGNTIYF	NA	TRBV7-9	TRBJ1-3	NA
TGTGCCAGCAGCTCGCCTGTACTCTCCTACAATGAGCAGTTCTTC	CASSSPVLSYNEQFF	once	TRBV5-6	TRBJ2-1	NA
TGCGCCAGCAGCACCGAGCCCCCCTATGGCTACACCTTC	CASSTEPPYGYTF	NA	TRBV10-2	TRBJ1-2	NA
TGTGCCAGCAGTCGACCCGGGACAGGGAGCGAAGATACGCAGTATTTT	CASSRPGTGSEDTQYF	few	TRBV4-2	TRBJ2-3	TRBD1
TGTGCCAGCAGTTTCGGGGGGCGGGGAGATACGCAGTATTTT	CASSFGGRGDTQYF	NA	TRBV28	TRBJ2-3	NA
TGCGCCAGCAGCTTGGTTTCGGTGGGCGGGACAGATACGCAGTATTTT	CASSLVSVGGTDTQYF	once	TRBV5-1	TRBJ2-3	NA
TGCGCCAGCAGTTCCCAGACAGGGACCCAAGAGACCCAGTACTTC	CASSSQTGTQETQYF	NA	TRBV5-1	TRBJ2-5	TRBD1
TGCGCCAGCAGCCAAGATCAAGGGGAGGGCACCGGGGAGCTGTTTTTT	CASSQDQGEGTGELFF	NA	TRBV4-1	TRBJ2-2	TRBD2
TGTGCCCTCGGACAGGGCGGGCATGGTGAAAAACTGTTTTTT	CALGQGGHGEKLFF	once	TRBV28	TRBJ1-4	TRBD1
TGTGCCAGCGCCGAGGGGGCAGTTGGAAACACCATATATTTT	CASAEGAVGNTIYF	NA	TRBV28	TRBJ1-3	TRBD1
TGTGCCAGCAGCCGACAGACTAGCGCCGGCCAAGAGACCCAGTACTTC	CASSRQTSAGQETQYF	NA	TRBV9	TRBJ2-5	TRBD2
TGTGCCAGCAGCGTAGCTACGGGGGGGGACCTCTCTGGAAACACCATATATTTT	CASSVATGGDLSGNTIYF	NA	TRBV9	TRBJ1-3	NA
TGCAGCGTTGAAGAACAGGGCTATGGCTACACCTTC	CSVEEQGYGYTF	NA	TRBV29-1	TRBJ1-2	NA
TGTGCTAGTGGTCCAGGAACCAGGGGACCGTTCTTC	CASGPGTRGPFF	NA	TRBV12-5	TRBJ2-1	NA
TGTGCCAGCAGTGAGTGGGGAGTCTATGGCTACACCTTC	CASSEWGVYGYTF	NA	TRBV6-1	TRBJ1-2	NA
TGTGCCAGCAGCCTCCGACAGGGGGATAATTCACCCCTCCACTTT	CASSLRQGDNSPLHF	NA	TRBV3-1/TRBV3-2	TRBJ1-6	TRBD1
TGTGCCAGCAGCCACCGCAGGGGAGGCACAGATACGCAGTATTTT	CASSHRRGGTDTQYF	NA	TRBV3-1/TRBV3-2	TRBJ2-3	NA
TGTGTTGCGCGCGCGAGAGGGGGCGGTGGCTACACCTTC	CVARARGGGGYTF	NA	TRBV27	TRBJ1-2	TRBD1
TGTGCCAGCAGCCCGTTATATCTAAACACTGAAGCTTTCTTT	CASSPLYLNTEAFF	NA	TRBV11-2	TRBJ1-1	NA
TGTGCCATCAGTACAAATAACTGGGGAGACAGGGACAGTGGCTACACCTTC	CAISTNNWGDRDSGYTF	NA	TRBV10-3	TRBJ1-2	TRBD1
TGTGCCAGCAGTCCCCAGGGTTTTTTAAGCAATGAGCAGTTCTTC	CASSPQGFLSNEQFF	NA	TRBV27	TRBJ2-1	NA
TGCGCCAGCAGCCCCGGGACAGGGTCTGAAGCTTTCTTT	CASSPGTGSEAFF	NA	TRBV5-1	TRBJ1-1	TRBD1
TGTGCCAGCAGTTTGGGGGCATCTAACTATGGCTACACCTTC	CASSLGASNYGYTF	NA	TRBV6-5	TRBJ1-2	NA
TGTGCCAGCCGGGAGGTAACACACACTGAAGCTTTCTTT	CASREVTHTEAFF	NA	TRBV6-5	TRBJ1-1	NA
TGTGCCAGCAGGAACAGGGGTGAGCAGTTCTTC	CASRNRGEQFF	NA	TRBV11-1	TRBJ2-1	TRBD1
TGTGCCAGCAGCCAAGGAGGCAGGGGGCGAGACACTGAAGCTTTCTTT	CASSQGGRGRDTEAFF	NA	TRBV7-3	TRBJ1-1	TRBD1
TGCGCCAGCAGCCAACACCGGGACAGGGGTCGAGAGACCCAGTACTTC	CASSQHRDRGRETQYF	NA	TRBV4-1	TRBJ2-5	TRBD1
TGTGCCACCAGCTGGGGGACGGCGGGGACTGAAGCTTTCTTT	CATSWGTAGTEAFF	NA	TRBV15	TRBJ1-1	NA